The rows below give T cell receptor beta chains drawn from one sample of a study of Ad26.COV2.S vaccination and SARS-CoV-2 variants. Sequencing was performed with immunoSEQ multiplex PCR; in TCRdb, only in-frame clones are kept and a portion is missing. The profile shows about 390,000 clones, approximately 92% of them singletons. The sequencing here drew on peripheral blood, taken in a trial of Ad26.COV2.S vaccine versus placebo. These receptors were collected from a person between 18 and 59 years old who received the Ad26.COV2.S COVID-19 vaccine or a placebo. CDR3s include the opening cysteine and the closing phenylalanine or tryptophan. D genes are given only for firm matches.

v_call	d_call	j_call	cdr3_aa
TRBV9	.	TRBJ2-2	CASSVARLEWGGELFF
TRBV11-3	TRBD1	TRBJ2-2	CASSGHNRGPSGELFF
TRBV6-6	.	TRBJ1-2	CASSYQSNYGYTF
TRBV10-3	.	TRBJ1-5	CAISERFSQPQHF
TRBV11-2	.	TRBJ2-5	CASSLAGHQETQYF
TRBV7-8	.	TRBJ2-7	CASSRLVSYEQYF
TRBV19	TRBD1	TRBJ1-1	CASSMIGAQGGYHTEAFF
TRBV5-1	.	TRBJ1-2	CASSLGGYGYTF
TRBV5-6	.	TRBJ2-2	CASSLGTFLGNTGELFF
TRBV19	.	TRBJ1-6	CASSIGSYNSPLHF
TRBV30	.	TRBJ1-1	CAWSGGPTEAFF
TRBV12-5	.	TRBJ2-2	CASGLVLGAPNTGELFF
TRBV12-1	.	TRBJ2-1	CASSFETSGGLSYNEQFF
TRBV27	.	TRBJ1-5	CASNPRGSQPQHF
TRBV20-1	.	TRBJ2-7	CSASTGAGYEQYF
TRBV30	.	TRBJ1-1	CAWTGMNTEAFF
TRBV9	.	TRBJ1-5	CASRQGNQPQHF